This T cell receptor beta chain was retrieved from a study of shared clonotypes between healthy human individuals. The trim removed 3 bases at V and 10 bases at J, leaving 5 bases unmatched. In germline, CDR1 is SGHTA, CDR2 FQGNSA. The CDR3 has 14 residues. This table comes from immunoSEQ multiplex PCR, and its TCRdb copy is limited to in-frame clones, with some not included. Of 950,000 to 1,100,000 clones listed, about 80% are singletons. This TCR was recovered from a young man in good health. This chain links TRBV7-2 with TRBJ2-7; 14 nucleotides match TRBD2. Sequenced sample: memory CD4+ T cells sorted from blood. Subset specified: CD45RA-negative fraction. The CDR3 loop is CASSFGTSGGLQYF. The DNA for the CDR3 is TGTGCCAGCAGCTTTGGGACTAGCGGGGGCCTTCAGTACTTC.